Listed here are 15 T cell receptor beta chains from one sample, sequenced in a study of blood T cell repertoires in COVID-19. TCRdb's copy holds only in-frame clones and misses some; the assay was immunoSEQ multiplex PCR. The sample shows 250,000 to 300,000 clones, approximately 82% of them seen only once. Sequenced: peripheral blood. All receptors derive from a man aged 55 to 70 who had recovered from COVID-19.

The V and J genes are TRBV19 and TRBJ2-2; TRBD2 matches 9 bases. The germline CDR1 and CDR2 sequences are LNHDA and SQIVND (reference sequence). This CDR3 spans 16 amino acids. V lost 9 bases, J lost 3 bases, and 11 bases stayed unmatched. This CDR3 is CASRSGSVLYTGELFF. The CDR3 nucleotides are TGTGCCAGCCGTAGCGGGAGTGTTTTGTACACCGGGGAGCTGTTTTTT. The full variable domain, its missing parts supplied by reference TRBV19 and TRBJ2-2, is DGGITQSPKYLFRKEGQNVTLSCEQNLNHDAMYWYRQDPGQGLRLIYYSQIVNDFQKGDIAEGYSVSREKKESFPLTVTSAQKNPTAFYLCASRSGSVLYTGELFFGEGSRLTVL.

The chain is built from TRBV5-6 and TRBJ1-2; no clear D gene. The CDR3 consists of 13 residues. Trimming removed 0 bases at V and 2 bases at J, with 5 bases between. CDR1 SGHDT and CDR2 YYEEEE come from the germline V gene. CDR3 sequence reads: CASSLGRNYGYTF. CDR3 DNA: TGTGCCAGCAGCTTGGGTAGAAACTATGGCTACACCTTC.

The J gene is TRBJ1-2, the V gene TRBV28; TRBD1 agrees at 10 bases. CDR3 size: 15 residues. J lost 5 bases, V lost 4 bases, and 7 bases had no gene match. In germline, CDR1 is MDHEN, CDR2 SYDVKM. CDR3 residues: CASSSGQGKWYGYTF. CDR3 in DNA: TGTGCCAGCAGTTCGGGACAGGGGAAGTGGTATGGCTACACCTTC.

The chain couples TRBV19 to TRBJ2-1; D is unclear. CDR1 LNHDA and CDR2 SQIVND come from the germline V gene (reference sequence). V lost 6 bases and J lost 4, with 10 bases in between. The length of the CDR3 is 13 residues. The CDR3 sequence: CASRMIGYNEQFF. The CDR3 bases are TGTGCCAGTAGAATGATCGGGTACAATGAGCAGTTCTTC.

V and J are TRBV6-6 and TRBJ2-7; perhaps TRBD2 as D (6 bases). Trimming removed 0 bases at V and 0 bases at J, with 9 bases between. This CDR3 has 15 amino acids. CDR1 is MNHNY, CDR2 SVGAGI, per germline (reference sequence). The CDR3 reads CASSYSRGDSYEQYF. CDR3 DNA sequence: TGTGCCAGCAGTTACTCCCGCGGGGACTCCTACGAGCAGTACTTC.

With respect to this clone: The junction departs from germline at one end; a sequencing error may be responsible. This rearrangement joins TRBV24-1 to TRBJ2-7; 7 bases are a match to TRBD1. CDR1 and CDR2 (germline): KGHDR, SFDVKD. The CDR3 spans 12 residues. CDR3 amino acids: CATSDRQGSLDF. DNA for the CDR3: TGTGCCACCAGTGACAGACAGGGCTCCCTTGACTTC.

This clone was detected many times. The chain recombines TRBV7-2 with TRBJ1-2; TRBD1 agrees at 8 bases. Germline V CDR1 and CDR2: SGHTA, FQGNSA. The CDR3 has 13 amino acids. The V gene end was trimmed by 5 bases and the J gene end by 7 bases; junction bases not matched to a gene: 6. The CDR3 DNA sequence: TGTGCCAGCAGCCCGGACAGGGCGGCTGGCTACACCTTC. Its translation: CASSPDRAAGYTF.

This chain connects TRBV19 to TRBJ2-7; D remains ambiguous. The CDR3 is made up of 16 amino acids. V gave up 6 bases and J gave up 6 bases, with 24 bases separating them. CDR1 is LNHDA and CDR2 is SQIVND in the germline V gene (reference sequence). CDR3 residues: CASSPPPAGSRGEQYF. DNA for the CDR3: TGTGCCAGTAGCCCGCCACCTGCCGGGTCTAGAGGCGAGCAGTACTTC.

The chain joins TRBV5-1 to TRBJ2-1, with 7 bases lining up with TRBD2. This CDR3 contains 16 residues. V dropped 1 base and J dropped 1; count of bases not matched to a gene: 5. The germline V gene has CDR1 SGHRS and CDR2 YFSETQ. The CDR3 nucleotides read TGCGCCAGCAGCTTGCTCGGCGGGAGTTCCTACAATGAGCAGTTCTTC. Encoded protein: CASSLLGGSSYNEQFF. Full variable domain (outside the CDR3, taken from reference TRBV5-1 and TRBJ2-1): KAGVTQTPRYLIKTRGQQVTLSCSPISGHRSVSWYQQTPGQGLQFLFEYFSETQRNKGNFPGRFSGRQFSNSRSEMNVSTLELGDSALYLCASSLLGGSSYNEQFFGPGTRLTVL.

The CDR3 here is CASSQKWGATNEKLFF. Written as DNA, the CDR3 is TGTGCCAGCAGCCAAAAGTGGGGAGCCACTAATGAAAAACTGTTTTTT. The V call is TRBV13, the J call TRBJ1-4; D uncertain. CDR1 PRHDT and CDR2 FYEKMQ come from the germline V gene (reference sequence). Trimming stripped 5 bases from V and 2 bases from J, with 15 bases between. The CDR3 extends over 16 amino acids.

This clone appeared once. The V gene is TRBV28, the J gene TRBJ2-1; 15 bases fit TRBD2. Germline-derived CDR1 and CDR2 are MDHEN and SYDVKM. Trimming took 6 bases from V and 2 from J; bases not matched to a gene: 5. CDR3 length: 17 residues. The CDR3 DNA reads TGTGCCAGCAGCGGGACTAGCGGGGGGCGGACCTACAATGAGCAGTTCTTC. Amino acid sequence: CASSGTSGGRTYNEQFF.

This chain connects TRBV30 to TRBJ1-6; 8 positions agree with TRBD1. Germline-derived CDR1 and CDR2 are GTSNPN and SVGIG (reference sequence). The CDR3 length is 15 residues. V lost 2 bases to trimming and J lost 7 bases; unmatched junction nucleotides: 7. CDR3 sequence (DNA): TGTGCCTGGAGTATCCGGACAGGGTCAAATTCACCCCTCCACTTT. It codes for CAWSIRTGSNSPLHF.

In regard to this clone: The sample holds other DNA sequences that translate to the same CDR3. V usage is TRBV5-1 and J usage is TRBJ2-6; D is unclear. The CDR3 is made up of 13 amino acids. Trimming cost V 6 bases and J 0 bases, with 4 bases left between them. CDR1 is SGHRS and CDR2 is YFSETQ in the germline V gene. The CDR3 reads CASTVSGANVLTF. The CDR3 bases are TGCGCCAGCACCGTCTCTGGGGCCAACGTCCTGACTTTC.

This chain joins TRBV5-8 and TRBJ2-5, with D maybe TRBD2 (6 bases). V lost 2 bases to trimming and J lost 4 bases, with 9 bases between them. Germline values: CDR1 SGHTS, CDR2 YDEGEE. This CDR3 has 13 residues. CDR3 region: CASSLQEGETQYF. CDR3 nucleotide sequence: TGTGCCAGCAGCTTACAGGAGGGAGAGACCCAGTACTTC.

The CDR3 protein is CASSRPSRDYGYTF. The CDR3, as DNA: TGTGCCAGCAGCAGGCCCAGCAGGGACTATGGCTACACCTTC. V is TRBV6-2 or TRBV6-3 and J is TRBJ1-2; D might be TRBD1 (5 bases). The CDR3 spans 14 residues. The V gene lost 6 bases and the J gene lost 3 bases, with 14 bases spanning the gap. CDR1 MNHEY and CDR2 SVGEGT come from the germline V gene.